The 17 T cell receptor beta chains below all came from one sample that was sequenced in a study of cytomegalovirus exposure and HLA in healthy donors. PCR amplification relied on 60 Vbeta primers (plus 13 Jbeta primers). Produced via immunoSEQ multiplex PCR; TCRdb's table is partial and in-frame only. The sample has approximately 150,000 clones; around 77% are singletons. Specimen: PBMCs. The receptor set was obtained from a woman aged 40 to 50 in good health and CMV-seronegative.

This clone is a singleton in its sample. V usage is TRBV6-1 and J usage is TRBJ2-7, with D perhaps TRBD1 (6 bases). Trimming pared 11 bases from V and 0 bases from J, leaving 17 bases between. In germline, CDR1 is MNHNS, CDR2 SASEGT. The CDR3 is 14 residues long. CDR3 protein: CAGGQTYLSYEQYF. In DNA, the CDR3 is TGTGCCGGCGGACAGACCTATCTCTCCTACGAGCAGTACTTC.

The CDR3 here is CASSLAGSETQYF. CDR3 nucleotides: TGTGCCAGCAGTTTAGCGGGGTCCGAGACCCAGTACTTC. The chain couples TRBV28 to TRBJ2-5; weak D call: TRBD2 (6 bases). Looked up from germline, CDR1 is MDHEN and CDR2 is SYDVKM. The CDR3 has 13 residues. Between the trimmed V and J ends, which lost 2 bases and 5 bases, there was a span of 9 bases.

The chain links TRBV7-9 to TRBJ1-4; 7 bases fit TRBD1. The CDR3 runs 15 residues. The junction had 6 bases not matched to a gene; V was cut back by 1 base and J by 7 bases. Germline-derived CDR1 and CDR2 are SEHNR and FQNEAQ (reference sequence). In DNA, the CDR3 is TGTGCCAGCAGCTTAGGGCTCCCAGGGGGTGAAAAACTGTTTTTT. Amino acid sequence: CASSLGLPGGEKLFF.

V and J are TRBV27 and TRBJ1-1, with D perhaps matching TRBD1 (5 bases). Germline V gene sequence: CDR1 MNHEY, CDR2 SMNVEV (reference sequence). CDR3 length: 14 residues. Trimming left V 6 bases short and J 8 bases short, with 19 bases between. The CDR3 bases are TGTGCCAGCAGCCGGACCCTGACAGCCCAAGAAGCTTTCTTT. Protein: CASSRTLTAQEAFF.

The rearrangement joins TRBV6-6 to TRBJ1-5, with D perhaps matching TRBD1 (6 bases). Trimming pared 0 bases from V and 7 bases from J, leaving 16 bases between. CDR3 size: 16 residues. The germline CDR1 and CDR2 sequences are MNHNY and SVGAGI (reference sequence). The DNA for the CDR3 is TGTGCCAGCAGTTACTCGTCAGGGGTAGGAAGGCAGCCCCAGCATTTT. It is translated as CASSYSSGVGRQPQHF.

The CDR3 coding sequence is TGTGCCAGCAGTGAAGCGGCGGCCTACAATGAGCAGTTCTTC. It yields the protein CASSEAAAYNEQFF. The V gene is TRBV2, the J gene TRBJ2-1; no firm D call. The CDR3 is 14 residues long. Germline values: CDR1 SNHLY, CDR2 FYNNEI. V gave up 0 bases and J gave up 2 bases, with 5 bases separating them.

The chain combines TRBV5-8 with TRBJ2-2, with D perhaps matching TRBD2 (6 bases). Germline values: CDR1 SGHTS, CDR2 YDEGEE. Trimming removed 2 bases from V and 0 bases from J, with 11 bases in between. The CDR3 is 16 amino acids. The CDR3 loop reads CASSFSGDSNTGELFF. The CDR3 nucleotides read TGTGCCAGCAGCTTTTCGGGGGACTCGAACACCGGGGAGCTGTTTTTT.

This clone appeared a few times. The gene calls are TRBV19 and TRBJ2-7, with 11 positions matching TRBD1. After removal of 3 bases from V and 1 base from J, the junction contained 5 bases not matched to a gene. The CDR3 is made up of 16 amino acids. Germline V gene lookup returns CDR1 LNHDA and CDR2 SQIVND (reference sequence). The CDR3 sequence is CASSMGGTGGSYEQYF. The CDR3 DNA follows: TGTGCCAGTAGTATGGGGGGGACAGGGGGTTCCTACGAGCAGTACTTC.

This clone was counted once. The chain joins TRBV5-4 to TRBJ2-3; D possibly corresponds to TRBD2 (6 bases). The CDR3 runs 13 residues. Germline V gives CDR1 SGHNT, CDR2 YYREEE (reference sequence). V lost 4 bases, J lost 3 bases, and 9 bases lay in between. CDR3 sequence reads: CASSNRETDTQYF. The CDR3 DNA follows: TGTGCCAGCAGCAACCGGGAGACAGATACGCAGTATTTT. Drawing the rest from reference TRBV5-4 and TRBJ2-3, the complete variable domain is ETGVTQSPTHLIKTRGQQVTLRCSSQSGHNTVSWYQQALGQGPQFIFQYYREEENGRGNFPPRFSGLQFPNYSSELNVNALELDDSALYLCASSNRETDTQYFGPGTRLTVL.

This clone was seen only a few times. This rearrangement joins TRBV6-5 to TRBJ1-2, with D perhaps matching TRBD1 (6 bases). This CDR3 has 13 residues. CDR1 and CDR2 (germline): MNHEY, SVGAGI. Trimming cost V 2 bases and J 8 bases, with 12 bases left between them. CDR3 protein: CASSYPGTKGYTF. CDR3 in DNA: TGTGCCAGCAGTTACCCCGGGACAAAAGGCTACACCTTC.

The gene calls are TRBV5-6 and TRBJ2-5; 9 positions match TRBD1. Per germline, CDR1 SGHDT and CDR2 YYEEEE. Trimming removed 2 bases from V and 5 bases from J; junction bases left unmatched: 10. CDR3 size: 16 residues. The CDR3 is CASSLQGQGKLETQYF. In DNA, the CDR3 is TGTGCCAGCAGCTTACAAGGACAGGGGAAGTTGGAGACCCAGTACTTC.

The gene calls are TRBV5-1 and TRBJ1-2; 7 nucleotides line up with TRBD1. The germline gives CDR1 SGHRS, CDR2 YFSETQ. This CDR3 has 15 amino acids. The J segment lost 4 bases and the V segment lost 2 bases, leaving 8 bases of the junction unmatched. The CDR3 coding sequence is TGCGCCAGCAGCTTTGGGACAGATGTAACCTATGGCTACACCTTC. This sequence encodes CASSFGTDVTYGYTF.

V and J are TRBV19 and TRBJ1-5; D perhaps matches TRBD1 (6 bases). The CDR3 loop spans 15 amino acids. Looked up from germline, CDR1 is LNHDA and CDR2 is SQIVND (reference sequence). The V gene lost 4 bases and the J gene lost 3 bases, with 13 bases spanning the gap. CDR3 bases: TGTGCCAGTAGTACTGGACAGCCCTACAATCAGCCCCAGCATTTT. As protein: CASSTGQPYNQPQHF.

The chain couples TRBV5-1 to TRBJ2-7, with D perhaps TRBD1 (6 bases). The germline gives CDR1 SGHRS, CDR2 YFSETQ. Trimming stripped 0 bases from V and 4 bases from J, with 11 bases between. The CDR3 length is 14 residues. The CDR3 reads CASSLVGAVYEQYF. DNA for the CDR3: TGCGCCAGCAGCTTGGTGGGGGCTGTTTACGAGCAGTACTTC.

The J gene is TRBJ2-7, the V gene TRBV5-1; 8 bases match TRBD1. V was pared by 2 bases and J by 5 bases, with 12 bases of the junction left unmatched. The CDR3 has 16 amino acids. Looked up from germline, CDR1 is SGHRS and CDR2 is YFSETQ. In DNA form, the CDR3 reads TGCGCCAGCAGCTTCCAACCCGCCGGGACAGGCAACGAGCAGTACTTC. Translating it yields CASSFQPAGTGNEQYF.

This clone turned up a few times. This rearrangement joins TRBV6-1 to TRBJ1-1, with TRBD1 matching over 7 bases. V was pared by 4 bases and J by 4 bases, with 21 bases of the junction left unmatched. Germline values: CDR1 MNHNS, CDR2 SASEGT. This CDR3 has 19 amino acids. CDR3 in amino acids: CASSGHSDRFIRVSTEAFF. The CDR3 DNA follows: TGTGCCAGCAGTGGCCACTCGGACAGGTTTATACGTGTGAGCACTGAAGCTTTCTTT.

The V call is TRBV6-5, the J call TRBJ2-7, with no clear D. Germline lookup yields CDR1 MNHEY and CDR2 SVGAGI. The CDR3 covers 13 residues. Trimming stripped 5 bases from V and 6 bases from J, with 14 bases between. The CDR3 here is CASSNPRVPEQYF. CDR3 DNA: TGTGCCAGCAGTAACCCCCGGGTGCCCGAGCAGTACTTC.